This TCR beta chain was sequenced for a study of radiotherapy plus CTLA-4 blockade in lung cancer (dated by TCRdb to the late 2010s). Background on the whole study: Among enrolled patients, approximately 18% had an objective response and 25% to 40% reached disease control.

With respect to this clone: This receptor's antigen is unknown. The sample holds no much larger clone one base away, and base qualities are not on file.

The method behind the library was the immunoSEQ multiplex PCR assay. What TCRdb holds here is the immuneACCESS table cut down to in-frame rearrangements. Part of the clones is not present; checked against another copy, under half of the missing clones reflect an unresolved V gene, and the others are unexplained. This sample is represented by about 44,000 clones; more than 70% of them were singletons. The ten largest account for over 2.5% of the sample. In this study, focal radiation therapy paired with CTLA-4 blockade (ipilimumab) was tested in patients who had chemo-refractory metastatic non-small-cell lung cancer. Study-wide conclusions, independent of this receptor: Early dynamic changes in blood T cell clones, together with increased serum interferon-beta after radiation, were reported as the strongest predictors of response. After treatment with radiotherapy and ipilimumab, TCR clones that came from tumors expanded in the peripheral blood.

V loses 3 bases, J loses 11 bases, and the germline ends lie 13 bases apart. The CDR3 has 12 amino acids, counting the end cysteine and phenylalanine. CDR3 DNA only is kept here, 36 bases in frame from base 1. Looking up the germline V gene yields CDR1 MDHEN and CDR2 SYDVKM. Recombination connected TRBV28 to TRBJ1-1, with a tentative D gene TRBD1 over 6 matching bases. Sequences were derived from peripheral blood, sampled from a patient treated with radiotherapy plus ipilimumab. This TCR derives from a human donor with non-small cell lung cancer whose response to radiotherapy plus ipilimumab could not be evaluated. The DNA is as follows: TGTGCCAGCAGTTTTTGGGGGCGGGGGGCTTTCTTT. Translation gives CASSFWGRGAFF. With the rest looked up from the reference TRBV28 and TRBJ1-1 genes rather than sequenced, the full variable domain is DVKVTQSSRYLVKRTGEKVFLECVQDMDHENMFWYRQDPGLGLRLIYFSYDVKMKEKGDIPEGYSVSREKKERFSLILESASTNQTSMYLCASSFWGRGAFFGQGTRLTVV.